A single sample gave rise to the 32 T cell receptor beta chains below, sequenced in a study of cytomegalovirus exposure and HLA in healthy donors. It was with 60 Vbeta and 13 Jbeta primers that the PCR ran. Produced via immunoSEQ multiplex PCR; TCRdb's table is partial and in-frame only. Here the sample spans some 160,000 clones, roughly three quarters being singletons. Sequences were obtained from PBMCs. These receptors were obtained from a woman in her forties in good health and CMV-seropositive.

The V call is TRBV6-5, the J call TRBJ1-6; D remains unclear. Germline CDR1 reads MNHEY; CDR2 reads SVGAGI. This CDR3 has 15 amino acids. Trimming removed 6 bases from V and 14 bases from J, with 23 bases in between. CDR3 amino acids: CASSPLRTEVEALHF. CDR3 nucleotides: TGTGCCAGCAGCCCACTCCGGACGGAGGTCGAGGCCCTCCACTTT.

The CDR3 protein is CASSEVSGNTIYF. The CDR3 region has the DNA TGTGCCAGCAGCGAAGTCAGTGGAAACACCATATATTTT. The rearrangement links TRBV6-6 to TRBJ1-3; no clear D. V was pared by 6 bases and J by 3 bases, with 9 bases between. The germline CDR1 and CDR2 sequences are MNHNY and SVGAGI (reference sequence). The CDR3 is 13 residues long.

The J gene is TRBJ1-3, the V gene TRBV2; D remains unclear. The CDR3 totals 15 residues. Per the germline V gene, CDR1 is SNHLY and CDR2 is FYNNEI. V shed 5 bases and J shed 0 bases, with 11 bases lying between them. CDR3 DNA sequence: TGTGCCAGCAGTTTTACAGTTAGCTCTGGAAACACCATATATTTT. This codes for CASSFTVSSGNTIYF.

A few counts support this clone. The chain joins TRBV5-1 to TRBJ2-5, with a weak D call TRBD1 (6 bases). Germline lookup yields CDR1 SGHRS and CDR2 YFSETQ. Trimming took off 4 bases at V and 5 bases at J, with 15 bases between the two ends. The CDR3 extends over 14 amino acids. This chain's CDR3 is CASSRTGLGETQYF. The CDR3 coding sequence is TGCGCCAGCAGCAGAACAGGGTTAGGGGAGACCCAGTACTTC.

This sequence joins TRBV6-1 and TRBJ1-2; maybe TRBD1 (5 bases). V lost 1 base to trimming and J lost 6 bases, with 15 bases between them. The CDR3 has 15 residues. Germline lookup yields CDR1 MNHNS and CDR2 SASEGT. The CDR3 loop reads CASSEGSPGLDGYTF. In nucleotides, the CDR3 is TGTGCCAGCAGTGAAGGTAGTCCAGGGCTCGATGGCTACACCTTC.

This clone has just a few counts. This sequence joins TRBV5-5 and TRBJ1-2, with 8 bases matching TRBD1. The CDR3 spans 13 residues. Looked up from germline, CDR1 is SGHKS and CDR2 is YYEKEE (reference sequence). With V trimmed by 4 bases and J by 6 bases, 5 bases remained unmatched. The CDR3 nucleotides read TGTGCCAGCAGCGCCCTGACAGGGGATGGCTACACCTTC. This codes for CASSALTGDGYTF. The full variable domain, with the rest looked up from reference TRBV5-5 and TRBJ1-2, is DAGVTQSPTHLIKTRGQQVTLRCSPISGHKSVSWYQQVLGQGPQFIFQYYEKEERGRGNFPDRFSARQFPNYSSELNVNALLLGDSALYLCASSALTGDGYTFGSGTRLTVV.

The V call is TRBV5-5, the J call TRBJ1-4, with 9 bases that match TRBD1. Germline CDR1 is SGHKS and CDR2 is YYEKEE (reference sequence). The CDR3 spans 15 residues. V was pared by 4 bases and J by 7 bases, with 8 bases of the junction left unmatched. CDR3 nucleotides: TGTGCCAGCAGCCTCGGACAGGGGCGCACTGAAAAACTGTTTTTT. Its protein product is CASSLGQGRTEKLFF.

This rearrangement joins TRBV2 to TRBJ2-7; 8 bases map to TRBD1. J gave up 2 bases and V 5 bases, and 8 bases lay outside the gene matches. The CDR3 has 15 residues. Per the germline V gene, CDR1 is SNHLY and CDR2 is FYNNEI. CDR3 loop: CASSLGGTGAYEQYF. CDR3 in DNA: TGTGCCAGCAGTCTAGGGGGGACAGGAGCCTACGAGCAGTACTTC.

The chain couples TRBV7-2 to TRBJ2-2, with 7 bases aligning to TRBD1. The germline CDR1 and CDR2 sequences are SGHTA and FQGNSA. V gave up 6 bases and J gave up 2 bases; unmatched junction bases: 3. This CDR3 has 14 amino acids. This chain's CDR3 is CASRSGGNTGELFF. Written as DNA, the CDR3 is TGTGCCAGCAGGTCAGGGGGTAACACCGGGGAGCTGTTTTTT.

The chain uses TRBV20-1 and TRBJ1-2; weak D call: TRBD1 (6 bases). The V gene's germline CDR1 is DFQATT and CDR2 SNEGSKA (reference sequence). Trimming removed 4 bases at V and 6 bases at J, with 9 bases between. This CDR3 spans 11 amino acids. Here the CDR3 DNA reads TGCAGTGCTACGGACAGAAATGGCTACACCTTC. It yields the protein CSATDRNGYTF.

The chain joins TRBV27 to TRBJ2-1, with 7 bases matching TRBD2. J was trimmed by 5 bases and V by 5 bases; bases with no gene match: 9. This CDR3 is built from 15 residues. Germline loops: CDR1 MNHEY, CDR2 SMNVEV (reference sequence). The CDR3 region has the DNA TGTGCCAGCAGTCAGCGGACTAGTTCCCACAATGAGCAGTTCTTC. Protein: CASSQRTSSHNEQFF.

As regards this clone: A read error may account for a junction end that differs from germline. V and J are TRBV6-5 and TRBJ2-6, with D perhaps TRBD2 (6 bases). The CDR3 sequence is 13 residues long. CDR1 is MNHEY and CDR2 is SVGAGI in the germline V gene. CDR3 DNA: TGTGCCAGCTGGGACTCTGGGACCAACGGCCTGACTTTC. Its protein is CASWDSGTNGLTF.

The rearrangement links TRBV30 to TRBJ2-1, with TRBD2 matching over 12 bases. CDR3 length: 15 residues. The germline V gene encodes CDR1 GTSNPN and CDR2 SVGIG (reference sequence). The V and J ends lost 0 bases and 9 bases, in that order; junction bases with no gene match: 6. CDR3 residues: CAWSVASGGGSEQFF. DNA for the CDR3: TGTGCCTGGAGTGTAGCTAGCGGGGGGGGGAGTGAGCAGTTCTTC.

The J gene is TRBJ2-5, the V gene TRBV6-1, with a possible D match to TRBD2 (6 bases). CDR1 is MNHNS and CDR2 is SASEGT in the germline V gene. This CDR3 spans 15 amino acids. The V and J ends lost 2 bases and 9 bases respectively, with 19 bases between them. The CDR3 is CASSESRGGPVAQYF. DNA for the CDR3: TGTGCCAGCAGTGAATCACGGGGAGGACCCGTGGCCCAGTACTTC.

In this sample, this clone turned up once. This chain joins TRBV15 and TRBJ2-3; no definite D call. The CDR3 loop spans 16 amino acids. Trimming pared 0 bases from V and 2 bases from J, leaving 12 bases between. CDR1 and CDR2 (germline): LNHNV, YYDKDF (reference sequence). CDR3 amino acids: CATSREAGPPTDTQYF. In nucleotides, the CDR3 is TGTGCCACCAGCAGAGAGGCTGGCCCCCCCACAGATACGCAGTATTTT.

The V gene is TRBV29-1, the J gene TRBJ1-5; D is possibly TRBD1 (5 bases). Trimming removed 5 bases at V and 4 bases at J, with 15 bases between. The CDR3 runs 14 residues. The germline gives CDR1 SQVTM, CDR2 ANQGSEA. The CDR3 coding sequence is TGCAGCGTTCGAATCAGCGGGGGGAATCAGCCCCAGCATTTT. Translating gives CSVRISGGNQPQHF.

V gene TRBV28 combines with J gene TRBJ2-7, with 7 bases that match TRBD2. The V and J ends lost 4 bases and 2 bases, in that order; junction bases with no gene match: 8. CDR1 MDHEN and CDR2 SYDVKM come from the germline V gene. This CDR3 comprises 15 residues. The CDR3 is CASSSQAGTPYEQYF. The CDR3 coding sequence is TGTGCCAGCAGTTCGCAAGCGGGGACCCCCTACGAGCAGTACTTC. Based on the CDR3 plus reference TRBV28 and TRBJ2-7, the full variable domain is DVKVTQSSRYLVKRTGEKVFLECVQDMDHENMFWYRQDPGLGLRLIYFSYDVKMKEKGDIPEGYSVSREKKERFSLILESASTNQTSMYLCASSSQAGTPYEQYFGPGTRLTVT.

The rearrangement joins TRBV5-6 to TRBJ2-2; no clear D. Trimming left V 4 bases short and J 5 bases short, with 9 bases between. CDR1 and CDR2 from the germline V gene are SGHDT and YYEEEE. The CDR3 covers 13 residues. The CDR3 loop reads CASSARGTGELFF. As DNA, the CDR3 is TGTGCCAGCAGCGCCAGAGGAACCGGGGAGCTGTTTTTT. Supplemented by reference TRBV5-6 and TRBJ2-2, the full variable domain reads DAGVTQSPTHLIKTRGQQVTLRCSPKSGHDTVSWYQQALGQGPQFIFQYYEEEERQRGNFPDRFSGHQFPNYSSELNVNALLLGDSALYLCASSARGTGELFFGEGSRLTVL.

This CDR3 is CAWSEARGLVQYF. The CDR3 DNA reads TGTGCCTGGAGCGAAGCCAGGGGGTTGGTGCAGTACTTC. The V gene is TRBV30, the J gene TRBJ2-7; 7 nucleotides align to TRBD1. The CDR3 runs to 13 residues. Unmatched junction bases numbered 11, after V lost 3 bases and J lost 9 bases. In germline, CDR1 is GTSNPN, CDR2 SVGIG (reference sequence).

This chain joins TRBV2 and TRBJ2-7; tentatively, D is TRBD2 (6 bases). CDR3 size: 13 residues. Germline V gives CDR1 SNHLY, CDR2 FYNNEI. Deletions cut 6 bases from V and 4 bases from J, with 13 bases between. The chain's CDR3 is CASSAGTFYEQYF. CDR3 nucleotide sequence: TGTGCCAGCAGCGCCGGGACTTTTTACGAGCAGTACTTC.

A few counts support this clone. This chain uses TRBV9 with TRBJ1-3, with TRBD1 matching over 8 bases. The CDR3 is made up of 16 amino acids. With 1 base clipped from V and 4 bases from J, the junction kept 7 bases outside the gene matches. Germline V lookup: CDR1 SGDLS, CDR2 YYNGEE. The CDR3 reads CASSVSQGAAGNTIYF. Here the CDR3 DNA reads TGTGCCAGCAGCGTATCGCAGGGGGCGGCCGGAAACACCATATATTTT.

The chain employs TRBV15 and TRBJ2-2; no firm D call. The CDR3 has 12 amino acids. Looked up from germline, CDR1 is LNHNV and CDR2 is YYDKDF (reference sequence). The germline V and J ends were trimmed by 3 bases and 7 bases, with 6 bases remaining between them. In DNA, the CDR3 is TGTGCCACCAGCAGTAATTACGGGGAGCTGTTTTTT. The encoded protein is CATSSNYGELFF.

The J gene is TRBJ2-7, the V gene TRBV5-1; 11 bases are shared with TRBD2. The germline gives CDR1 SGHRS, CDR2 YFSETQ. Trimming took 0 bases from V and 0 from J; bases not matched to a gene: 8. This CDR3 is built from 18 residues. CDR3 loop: CASSLAPSGGSSSYEQYF. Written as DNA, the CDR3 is TGCGCCAGCAGCTTGGCCCCTAGCGGGGGGTCGAGCTCCTACGAGCAGTACTTC.

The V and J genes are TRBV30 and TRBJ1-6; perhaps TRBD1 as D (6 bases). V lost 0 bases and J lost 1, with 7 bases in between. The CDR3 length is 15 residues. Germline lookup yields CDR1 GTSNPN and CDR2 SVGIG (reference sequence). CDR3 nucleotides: TGTGCCTGGAGTGTACAGGGTTCCTATAATTCACCCCTCCACTTT. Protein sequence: CAWSVQGSYNSPLHF.

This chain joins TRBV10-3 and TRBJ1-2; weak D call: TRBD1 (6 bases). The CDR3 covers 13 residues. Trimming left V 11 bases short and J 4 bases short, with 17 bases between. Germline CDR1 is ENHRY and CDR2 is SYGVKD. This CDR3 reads CAVQGTGPYGYTF. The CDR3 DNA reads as TGTGCCGTCCAGGGGACGGGACCCTATGGCTACACCTTC.

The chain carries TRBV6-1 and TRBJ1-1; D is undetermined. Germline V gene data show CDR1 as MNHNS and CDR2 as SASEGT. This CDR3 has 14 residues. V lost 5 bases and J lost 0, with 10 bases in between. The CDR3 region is CASSTQTMNTEAFF. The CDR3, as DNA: TGTGCCAGCAGTACACAGACCATGAACACTGAAGCTTTCTTT.

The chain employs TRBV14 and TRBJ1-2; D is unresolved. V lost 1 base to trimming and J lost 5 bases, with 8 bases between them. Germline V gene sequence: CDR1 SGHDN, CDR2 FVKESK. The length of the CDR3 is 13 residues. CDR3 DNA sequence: TGTGCCAGCAGCCAAGCCCTTTCTTATGGCTACACCTTC. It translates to CASSQALSYGYTF.

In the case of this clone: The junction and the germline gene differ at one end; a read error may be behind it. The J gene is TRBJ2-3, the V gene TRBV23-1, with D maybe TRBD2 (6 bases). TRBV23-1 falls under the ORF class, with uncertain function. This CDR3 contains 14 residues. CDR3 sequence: CASSQWRGTDTQYF. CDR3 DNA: TGCGCTAGCAGTCAATGGCGGGGAACAGATACGCAGTATTTT.

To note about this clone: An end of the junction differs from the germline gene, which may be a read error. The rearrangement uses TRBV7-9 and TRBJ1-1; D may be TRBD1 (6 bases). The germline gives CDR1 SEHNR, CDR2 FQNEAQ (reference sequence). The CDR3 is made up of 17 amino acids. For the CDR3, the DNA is TGTTCCAGCAGCTTATTCAGGGGAACTCGGGTGAACACTGAAGCTTTCTTT. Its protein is CSSSLFRGTRVNTEAFF.

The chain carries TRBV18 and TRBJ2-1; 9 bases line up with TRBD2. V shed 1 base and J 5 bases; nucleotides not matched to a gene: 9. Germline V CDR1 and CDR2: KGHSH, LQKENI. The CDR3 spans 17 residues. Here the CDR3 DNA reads TGTGCCAGCTCACCACTCAGCGGGGGGCCCACTAACAATGAGCAGTTCTTC. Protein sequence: CASSPLSGGPTNNEQFF.

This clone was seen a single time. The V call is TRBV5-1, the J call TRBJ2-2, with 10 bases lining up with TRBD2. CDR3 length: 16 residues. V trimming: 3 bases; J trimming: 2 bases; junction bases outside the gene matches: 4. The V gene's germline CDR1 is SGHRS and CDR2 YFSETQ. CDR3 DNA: TGCGCCAGCAGCTCGAGGACTAGCGGTAACACCGGGGAGCTGTTTTTT. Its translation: CASSSRTSGNTGELFF.

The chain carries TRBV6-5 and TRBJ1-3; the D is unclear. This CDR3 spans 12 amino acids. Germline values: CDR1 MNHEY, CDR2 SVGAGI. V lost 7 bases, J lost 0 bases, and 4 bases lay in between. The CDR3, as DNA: TGTGCCAGCACCAACTCTGGAAACACCATATATTTT. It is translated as CASTNSGNTIYF.